These T cell receptor beta chains were read from a single sample in a study of blood T cell repertoires in COVID-19. Here immunoSEQ multiplex PCR was the method, and the copy in TCRdb shows in-frame clones only, minus some. The table records some 240,000 clones, 65% to 85% of them present only once. Material: peripheral blood. These receptors were collected from a human donor in a cohort sampled during active COVID-19. Each CDR3 is given with its conserved first and last residue. A D gene is named only where the DNA matches it firmly. Size is stated for part of the rows, as once, few or many counts, or as a class when the clone is expanded.

d_call	j_call	clone_size	v_call	cdr3_aa	cdr3_nt
TRBD2	TRBJ2-1	NA	TRBV3-1/TRBV3-2	CASRQTSGYSNEQFF	TGTGCCAGCAGGCAGACTAGCGGGTACTCCAATGAGCAGTTCTTC
NA	TRBJ2-7	NA	TRBV19	CASSRDTYTYEQYF	TGTGCCAGTAGTAGGGACACATACACCTACGAGCAGTACTTC
NA	TRBJ1-2	few	TRBV27	CASSLAAPTVGYYGYTF	TGTGCCAGCAGTTTAGCGGCCCCGACAGTGGGGTACTATGGCTACACCTTC
TRBD1	TRBJ2-1	NA	TRBV19	CASSPRTGGSYNEQFF	TGTGCCAGTAGTCCCAGAACAGGGGGCTCGTACAATGAGCAGTTCTTC
NA	TRBJ1-6	NA	TRBV28	CASSFAQFNSPLHF	TGTGCCAGCAGTTTCGCACAGTTTAATTCACCCCTCCACTTT
TRBD1	TRBJ1-1	few	TRBV3-1/TRBV3-2	CASSQGPRGGQIMNTEAFF	TGTGCCAGCAGCCAAGGACCTCGAGGGGGACAGATCATGAACACTGAAGCTTTCTTT
NA	TRBJ1-3	NA	TRBV6-5	CASRVRAGNTIYF	TGTGCCAGCAGAGTCAGGGCTGGAAACACCATATATTTT
NA	TRBJ2-1	NA	TRBV5-4	CASSPESLAMGYNEQFF	TGTGCCAGCAGTCCTGAGTCTTTAGCTATGGGCTACAATGAGCAGTTCTTC
NA	TRBJ1-4	few	TRBV2	CASRSDRDNEKLFF	TGTGCCAGCAGATCGGACAGAGATAATGAAAAACTGTTTTTT
NA	TRBJ1-3	few	TRBV10-3	CAISPSGNTIYF	TGTGCCATCAGCCCGTCTGGAAACACCATATATTTT
TRBD2	TRBJ2-2	NA	TRBV5-6	CASSPRLAGGFITGELFF	TGTGCCAGCAGCCCCCGACTAGCGGGGGGCTTTATTACCGGGGAGCTGTTTTTT
NA	TRBJ1-1	many	TRBV2	CASARGNTEAFF	TGTGCCAGCGCTCGAGGGAACACTGAAGCTTTCTTT
NA	TRBJ1-1	many	TRBV19	CASSILAGNTEAFF	TGTGCCAGTAGTATACTGGCGGGAAACACTGAAGCTTTCTTT
TRBD1	TRBJ1-2	once	TRBV7-8	CASTRQGTLPYEGYTF	TGTGCCAGCACCAGACAGGGGACTCTCCCCTATGAAGGCTACACCTTC
TRBD2	TRBJ2-1	NA	TRBV3-1/TRBV3-2	CASSQERESSYNEQFF	TGTGCCAGCAGCCAGGAGCGGGAGTCCTCCTACAATGAGCAGTTCTTC
NA	TRBJ1-2	NA	TRBV4-1	CASSQDRGAPHPNYGYTF	TGCGCCAGCAGCCAAGATCGGGGGGCCCCGCACCCTAACTATGGCTACACCTTC
NA	TRBJ1-1	once	TRBV14	CASSQDFPGLSTEAFF	TGTGCCAGCAGCCAAGATTTCCCAGGGTTAAGCACTGAAGCTTTCTTT
TRBD1	TRBJ2-7	NA	TRBV9	CASSGAGQGSSQYF	TGTGCCAGCAGCGGTGCGGGACAGGGGTCCTCGCAGTACTTC
TRBD1	TRBJ2-7	NA	TRBV30	CAWSGTGGTYEQYF	TGTGCCTGGAGTGGTACAGGGGGAACCTACGAGCAGTACTTC
NA	TRBJ2-3	NA	TRBV5-1	CASSPTVTSTDTQYF	TGCGCCAGCAGCCCGACAGTAACTAGCACAGATACGCAGTATTTT
TRBD2	TRBJ2-3	NA	TRBV6-2/TRBV6-3	CASSYSSGRASTDTQYF	TGTGCCAGCAGTTATTCTAGCGGGAGAGCTAGCACAGATACGCAGTATTTT
NA	TRBJ1-2	NA	TRBV11-2	CASSQNGYTF	TGTGCCAGCAGCCAAAATGGCTACACCTTC
NA	TRBJ2-6	few	TRBV29-1	CSVLQASGANVLTF	TGCAGCGTGCTACAGGCCTCTGGGGCCAACGTCCTGACTTTC
TRBD1	TRBJ2-5	NA	TRBV5-4	CASSPAQGVGETQYF	TGTGCCAGCAGCCCCGCACAGGGGGTAGGAGAGACCCAGTACTTC
NA	TRBJ2-7	few	TRBV19	CASSMGLGPYEQYF	TGTGCCAGTAGTATGGGACTCGGCCCTTACGAGCAGTACTTC
NA	TRBJ2-3	NA	TRBV28	CASSLLAGQDTQYF	TGTGCCAGCAGTTTACTGGCGGGGCAAGATACGCAGTATTTT
NA	TRBJ1-4	NA	TRBV19	CASALGSQGNEKLFF	TGTGCCAGTGCGTTAGGGAGTCAGGGGAATGAAAAACTGTTTTTT
NA	TRBJ2-7	NA	TRBV4-3	CASSQGGRAYEQYF	TGCGCCAGCAGCCAGGGGGGGCGGGCCTACGAGCAGTACTTC
TRBD1	TRBJ1-4	NA	TRBV9	CASSVEDRAEKLFF	TGTGCCAGCAGCGTAGAGGACAGGGCTGAAAAACTGTTTTTT
NA	TRBJ2-7	NA	TRBV7-2	CASSRPGHPNYEQYF	TGTGCCAGCAGCCGCCCCGGTCATCCAAACTACGAGCAGTACTTC
NA	TRBJ2-5	few	TRBV5-1	CASSRMGGRVMEETQYF	TGCGCCAGCAGCCGGATGGGAGGCAGGGTGATGGAAGAGACCCAGTACTTC
NA	TRBJ1-1	NA	TRBV29-1	CSVATDSNTEAFF	TGCAGCGTTGCGACAGACTCAAACACTGAAGCTTTCTTT
NA	TRBJ2-3	NA	TRBV4-2	CASRSSGRGTDTQYF	TGTGCCAGCAGGTCCTCGGGACGGGGGACAGATACGCAGTATTTT
TRBD1	TRBJ2-7	NA	TRBV5-6	CASSVNFADRVHEQYF	TGTGCCAGCAGCGTGAATTTTGCCGACAGGGTCCACGAGCAGTACTTC
NA	TRBJ2-7	NA	TRBV2	CASSVEAGSYEQYF	TGTGCCAGCAGTGTGGAGGCGGGATCCTACGAGCAGTACTTC
NA	TRBJ1-1	NA	TRBV11-2	CASSFRVGEAFF	TGTGCCAGCAGCTTCAGGGTTGGTGAAGCTTTCTTT
NA	TRBJ1-3	once	TRBV18	CASSPPMGEAGNTIYF	TGTGCCAGCTCACCACCGATGGGGGAGGCTGGAAACACCATATATTTT
TRBD2	TRBJ2-5	NA	TRBV3-1/TRBV3-2	CASSHFSGGPWETQYF	TGTGCCAGCAGCCATTTCAGCGGGGGCCCCTGGGAGACCCAGTACTTC
NA	TRBJ1-1	NA	TRBV5-5	CASSLTGRLHTEAFF	TGTGCCAGCAGCCTTACCGGCAGGCTCCACACTGAAGCTTTCTTT
TRBD1	TRBJ2-1	NA	TRBV14	CASSPRQGLKWGREQFF	TGTGCCAGCAGCCCACGACAGGGGTTAAAATGGGGAAGGGAGCAGTTCTTC
NA	TRBJ1-1	NA	TRBV5-4	CASRQQQNLNTEAFF	TGTGCCAGCAGGCAACAACAGAACCTGAACACTGAAGCTTTCTTT
NA	TRBJ2-3	NA	TRBV24-1	CATRDTTGDTQYF	TGTGCCACCCGGGACACCACCGGGGATACGCAGTATTTT
NA	TRBJ2-7	NA	TRBV11-1	CASSYTGSSYEQYF	TGTGCCAGCAGCTATACAGGGAGCTCCTACGAGCAGTACTTC
TRBD2	TRBJ2-2	NA	TRBV5-1	CASSLGTSWTGELFF	TGCGCCAGCAGCTTGGGGACTAGCTGGACCGGGGAGCTGTTTTTT
NA	TRBJ2-3	NA	TRBV5-5	CASSLGAGADTQYF	TGTGCCAGCAGCTTGGGTGCGGGTGCAGATACGCAGTATTTT
TRBD1	TRBJ2-1	NA	TRBV19	CASREIRGGHEQFF	TGTGCCAGTAGGGAGATTAGAGGGGGCCATGAGCAGTTCTTC
TRBD2	TRBJ2-2	NA	TRBV7-3	CASSPFSGALNTGELFF	TGTGCCAGCAGCCCCTTTAGCGGGGCTCTCAACACCGGGGAGCTGTTTTTT
NA	TRBJ1-3	NA	TRBV5-1	CASSPDGGLGNTIYF	TGCGCCAGCAGCCCGGACGGAGGGCTTGGAAACACCATATATTTT
NA	TRBJ1-2	NA	TRBV19	CASSTGVRYGYTF	TGTGCCAGTAGTACAGGGGTAAGGTATGGCTACACCTTC
NA	TRBJ1-2	NA	TRBV28	CASSRPTEINYGYTF	TGTGCCAGCAGTCGCCCAACAGAAATTAACTATGGCTACACCTTC
TRBD1	TRBJ1-5	NA	TRBV28	CASGTGENIGNQPQHF	TGTGCCAGCGGGACAGGGGAAAATATAGGAAATCAGCCCCAGCATTTT
NA	TRBJ2-2	NA	TRBV5-1	CASSLGTVYTGELFF	TGCGCCAGCAGCTTGGGGACAGTCTACACCGGGGAGCTGTTTTTT
NA	TRBJ2-3	NA	TRBV19	CASSTRRSTDTQYF	TGTGCCAGTAGTACCCGCAGAAGCACAGATACGCAGTATTTT
NA	TRBJ1-2	NA	TRBV28	CASSPGGGNYGYTF	TGTGCCAGCAGCCCCGGGGGGGGAAACTATGGCTACACCTTC
NA	TRBJ2-1	NA	TRBV7-6	CASSRLVITEQFF	TGTGCCAGCAGCCGACTAGTTATTACTGAGCAGTTCTTC
NA	TRBJ2-7	NA	TRBV7-6	CASSFKGGNPYEQYF	TGTGCCAGCAGCTTTAAAGGGGGAAACCCCTACGAGCAGTACTTC
NA	TRBJ1-1	NA	TRBV5-1	CASSPLSLMNTEAFF	TGCGCCAGCAGCCCCCTCAGTCTGATGAACACTGAAGCTTTCTTT
NA	TRBJ1-2	NA	TRBV19	CASRAAIVVNYGYTF	TGTGCCAGTAGGGCAGCGATAGTGGTTAACTATGGCTACACCTTC
TRBD1	TRBJ1-1	NA	TRBV3-1/TRBV3-2	CASSQTGTANTEAFF	TGTGCCAGCAGCCAAACCGGGACAGCGAACACTGAAGCTTTCTTT
TRBD1	TRBJ2-1	NA	TRBV24-1	CATSDPTPGTGVYEQFF	TGTGCCACCAGTGATCCAACTCCCGGGACAGGGGTTTATGAGCAGTTCTTC